One sample yielded the 10 T cell receptor beta chains listed below, sequenced in a study of T cell changes during pregnancy in multiple sclerosis. Profiling relied on immunoSEQ multiplex PCR, and the TCRdb table lists in-frame clones only, not all of them. The sample includes about 51,000 clones, under 95% of them seen just once. The source was CD4+ T cells from peripheral blood mononuclear cells, collected in the second trimester of pregnancy. The receptor set was obtained from a female donor with multiple sclerosis, enrolled in a pregnancy study.

The V gene is TRBV9, the J gene TRBJ1-5; the D is unclear. The CDR3 runs 16 residues. The V end was cut by 0 bases, the J end by 3 bases, with 13 bases between. The germline V gene encodes CDR1 SGDLS and CDR2 YYNGEE. CDR3 coding DNA: TGTGCCAGCAGCGTAGGGTCAGGCCAATACAATCAGCCCCAGCATTTT. Encoded protein: CASSVGSGQYNQPQHF.

This chain uses TRBV30 with TRBJ1-6; TRBD1 aligns across 7 bases. Looked up from germline, CDR1 is GTSNPN and CDR2 is SVGIG (reference sequence). This CDR3 is built from 13 residues. The junction had 4 bases not matched to a gene; V was cut back by 1 base and J by 10 bases. For the CDR3, the DNA is TGTGCCTGGAGTGGACAGGGAAGGTCACCCCTCCACTTT. The encoded protein is CAWSGQGRSPLHF.

This clone appeared a single time. The chain recombines TRBV29-1 with TRBJ1-3; D perhaps matches TRBD1 (6 bases). The CDR3 contains 14 residues. V lost 3 bases to trimming and J lost 0 bases, with 9 bases between them. Germline loops: CDR1 SQVTM, CDR2 ANQGSEA. The CDR3: CSVDRGNSGNTIYF. As DNA, the CDR3 is TGCAGCGTTGACAGGGGAAACTCTGGAAACACCATATATTTT.

Comment on this clone: The sample holds other DNA sequences that translate to the same CDR3. J is TRBJ1-1 and V is TRBV6-5; TRBD1 matches at 7 bases. Germline V gives CDR1 MNHEY, CDR2 SVGAGI. This CDR3 is built from 14 residues. V was pared by 4 bases and J by 0 bases, with 2 bases of the junction left unmatched. The DNA of the CDR3 is TGTGCCAGCAGTTTTGGACAGGTGAACACTGAAGCTTTCTTT. Residues: CASSFGQVNTEAFF.

This chain uses TRBV15 with TRBJ2-3, with 8 bases matching TRBD1. Germline CDR1 reads LNHNV; CDR2 reads YYDKDF (reference sequence). This CDR3 has 16 residues. The V gene end was trimmed by 1 base and the J gene end by 0 bases; junction bases not matched to a gene: 3. CDR3 loop: CATSRGRTGSTDTQYF. For the CDR3, the DNA is TGTGCCACCAGCAGAGGGCGGACAGGGAGCACAGATACGCAGTATTTT.

The chain couples TRBV29-1 to TRBJ1-6, with unresolved D. Trimming took off 4 bases at V and 0 bases at J, with 4 bases between the two ends. Germline V gene lookup returns CDR1 SQVTM and CDR2 ANQGSEA. The CDR3 length is 13 residues. CDR3 loop: CSVGSSYNSPLHF. The CDR3 DNA follows: TGCAGCGTTGGGAGCTCCTATAATTCACCCCTCCACTTT.

The rearrangement uses TRBV5-1 and TRBJ1-1, with a tentative D call TRBD1 (6 bases). This CDR3 has 14 residues. With 4 bases removed from V and 0 bases from J, the gap between germline ends came to 10 bases. CDR1 is SGHRS, CDR2 YFSETQ, per germline. CDR3 nucleotide sequence: TGCGCCAGCAGCACCAGGGGCCTGAACACTGAAGCTTTCTTT. Translated, it gives CASSTRGLNTEAFF. The full variable domain, its missing parts supplied by reference TRBV5-1 and TRBJ1-1, is KAGVTQTPRYLIKTRGQQVTLSCSPISGHRSVSWYQQTPGQGLQFLFEYFSETQRNKGNFPGRFSGRQFSNSRSEMNVSTLELGDSALYLCASSTRGLNTEAFFGQGTRLTVV.

V gene TRBV7-2 combines with J gene TRBJ1-2; D uncertain. Deletions cut 0 bases from V and 6 bases from J, with 14 bases between. CDR1 and CDR2 from the germline V gene are SGHTA and FQGNSA. This CDR3 has 15 amino acids. DNA of the CDR3: TGTGCCAGCAGCTTAGCAAGCCCGAGATCCCATGGCTACACCTTC. Amino acids: CASSLASPRSHGYTF.

This chain links TRBV15 with TRBJ1-2; the D gene is possibly TRBD1 (6 bases). The V and J ends lost 1 base and 6 bases respectively, with 18 bases between them. CDR1 LNHNV and CDR2 YYDKDF come from the germline V gene (reference sequence). The CDR3 is 16 amino acids. CDR3 coding DNA: TGTGCCACCAGCAGAGGAGCCCCACAGGGAGTGGATGGCTACACCTTC. Translation: CATSRGAPQGVDGYTF.

This clone has more than one count but fewer than ten. The V call is TRBV15, the J call TRBJ2-7; D is undetermined. CDR1 and CDR2 (germline): LNHNV, YYDKDF (reference sequence). This CDR3 has 14 amino acids. The V and J ends lost 0 bases and 0 bases respectively, with 6 bases between them. The DNA of the CDR3 is TGTGCCACCAGCAGAGATCAGGCCTCCTACGAGCAGTACTTC. It translates to CATSRDQASYEQYF. The full variable domain, completed using reference TRBV15 and TRBJ2-7, is DAMVIQNPRYQVTQFGKPVTLSCSQTLNHNVMYWYQQKSSQAPKLLFHYYDKDFNNEADTPDNFQSRRPNTSFCFLDIRSPGLGDTAMYLCATSRDQASYEQYFGPGTRLTVT.